This is a list of T cell receptor beta chains from one sample in a study of blood T cells in healthy people across ages. TCRdb reprocessed the 5' RACE reads via MiXCR and lists one record per CDR3 protein. This sample carries about 570,000 distinct CDR3 sequences, 25% to 30% of them seen once, and the ten largest clones take around 18%. The sequenced sample consisted of blood. These receptor sequences come from a woman in her 70s in good health. CDR3s include the opening cysteine and the closing phenylalanine or tryptophan. Fields, in order: J gene, CDR3 length, V gene, CDR3 protein.

TRBJ1-6 12 TRBV5-1 CASDRENSPLHF
TRBJ1-4 14 TRBV10-3 CAIRPTGQNEKLFF
TRBJ1-1 11 TRBV5-1 CASSLGPEAFF
TRBJ2-3 14 TRBV6-2/TRBV6-3 CATNGPGVTDTQYF
TRBJ2-3 14 TRBV24-1 CATSSTGGTDTQYF
TRBJ2-5 16 TRBV7-9 CASSSKPGLAQETQYF
TRBJ1-2 16 TRBV7-2 CASSLNDPRVSYGYTF
TRBJ2-3 13 TRBV20-1 CSELLVGLDTQYF
TRBJ2-7 17 TRBV9 CASSVAAASGDIYEQYF
TRBJ1-1 13 TRBV6-5 CASSYSGSSEAFF
TRBJ1-2 12 TRBV7-2 CASSLVVHGYTF
TRBJ2-2 15 TRBV6-5 CASRAGTGRTGELFF
TRBJ1-6 14 TRBV6-5 CASALQGGNSPLHF
TRBJ2-4 13 TRBV19 CASNDSPKNIQYF
TRBJ2-5 19 TRBV3-1 CASSQGSFGLAASKETQYF
TRBJ2-2 17 TRBV7-2 CASRPGLAGSNTGELFF
TRBJ2-4 15 TRBV20-1 CSAGGGPPNRAIQYF
TRBJ2-6 18 TRBV5-1 CASSGRQGPGAGANVLTF
TRBJ1-4 15 TRBV4-2 CASSSEGSGNEKLFF
TRBJ1-1 14 TRBV9 CASSVGTWVSEAFF
TRBJ1-1 17 TRBV4-2 CASSQEIYRAGATEAFF
TRBJ1-5 17 TRBV19 CASSLGTGEMGSQPQHF
TRBJ2-1 15 TRBV7-8 CASSLGGGGNNEQFF
TRBJ1-2 13 TRBV10-3 CAISEGINYGYTF
TRBJ2-5 15 TRBV4-3 CASSQDYTSQETQYF
TRBJ2-5 17 TRBV9 CASSVGGSGGSMETQYF
TRBJ2-4 18 TRBV24-1 CATSDSTDRVGAKNIQYF
. 15 TRBV5-1 CASSSMTGANYEQYF
TRBJ2-1 14 TRBV4-3 CASSHLDRFDEQFF
TRBJ1-2 17 TRBV28 CASSLFRGADPNYGYTF
TRBJ2-5 10 TRBV29-1 CSVGQETQYF
TRBJ1-1 13 TRBV3-1 CASSPPTGTEAFF
. 15 TRBV7-3 CASSLGSGLINEQFF
TRBJ2-1 15 TRBV3-1 CASSQSFSGYNEQFF
TRBJ2-3 16 TRBV5-1 CASSSSTTGGTDTQYF
TRBJ2-7 14 TRBV3-1 CASSRTFQEGEQYF
TRBJ2-1 14 TRBV7-2 CASSLVVGRREQFF
TRBJ2-5 17 TRBV5-5 CASSPGDRVGRKETQYF
TRBJ1-2 13 TRBV20-1 CSVRGAGGYGYTF
TRBJ2-3 14 TRBV9 CASSVVSSTDTQYF
TRBJ2-1 12 TRBV29-1 CSGGSTYNEQFF
TRBJ2-7 13 TRBV10-3 CAISPGTSYEQYF
TRBJ1-1 15 TRBV6-2/TRBV6-3 CASTKGGALGTEAFF
TRBJ2-1 17 TRBV5-5 CASSQGLAGGPLNEQFF
TRBJ2-1 16 TRBV4-1 CASSQGWTGGRNEQFF
TRBJ2-5 16 TRBV4-2 CASSQDQAGEKETQYF
TRBJ1-5 16 TRBV20-1 CSATPHGPAPNQPQHF
TRBJ1-1 12 TRBV4-2 CASSQGGREAFF
TRBJ1-3 12 TRBV2 CASINPFKTIYF